This TCR beta chain was observed in a study of identical twins. Study-wide points: Out-of-frame TCR alpha sharing observed in monozygotic twins exceeded model estimates. Beta out-of-frame sequences showed weaker excess sharing between twins.

A single record per CDR3 protein comes from TCRdb applying MiXCR to the 5' RACE reads. Of 420,000 or so distinct CDR3 sequences in the sample, approximately 17% were seen once. Germline loops: CDR1 MGHDK, CDR2 SYGVNS. Trimming cost V 1 base and J 1 base, with 7 bases left between them. The CDR3 runs 14 residues. In its sample, this clonotype was seen a few times. Its antigen is undetermined. The TCR originated in a man aged 50-59 years in good health. The chain couples TRBV25-1 to TRBJ2-5, with TRBD2 as a possible D gene (6 bases). Sequencing was carried out using naive T cells sorted from blood. In DNA form, the CDR3 reads TGTGCCAGCAGTGAATGGAGGGGCCAAGAGACCCAGTACTTC. It translates to CASSEWRGQETQYF.